Listed below are T cell receptor beta chains from one sample, sequenced in a study of blood T cells in healthy people across ages. TCRdb independently ran MiXCR on the 5' RACE reads; one entry per CDR3 protein. Counted here are roughly 2 million distinct CDR3 sequences, approximately 50% occurring once; the ten biggest clones make up about 2.1%. Sequenced material: blood. All receptors come from a woman between 40 and 50 years old in good health. Both conserved end residues are part of each CDR3. A D gene is named only where the DNA matches it firmly. The size entry is marked missing in some rows and otherwise reads once, few, many or a size class.

TRBJ2-5,TRBV25-1,.,.,TGTGCCAGCAGCCCCGGGCGGACAGAAGAGACCCAGTACTTC,CASSPGRTEETQYF
TRBJ1-2,TRBV9,.,.,TGTGCCAGCAGCACCTACCCAGGGATCGGCCATGGCTACACCTTC,CASSTYPGIGHGYTF
TRBJ2-6,TRBV4-2,TRBD1,many,TGTGCCAGCAGCCAAGGACAGGGGGGGGCCAACGTCCTGACTTTC,CASSQGQGGANVLTF
TRBJ2-1,TRBV20-1,TRBD1,few,TGCAGTGCCCCTCGGGACAGGGGGTACAATGAGCAGTTCTTC,CSAPRDRGYNEQFF
TRBJ2-1,TRBV7-2,TRBD1,many,TGTGCCAGCAGCTTAGTCGGGACAGGGTCTTACAATGAGCAGTTCTTC,CASSLVGTGSYNEQFF
TRBJ2-1,TRBV29-1,TRBD1,.,TGCAGCGTGGAGACAGGGAGCTCTTCCTACAATGAGCAGTTCTTC,CSVETGSSSYNEQFF
TRBJ2-5,TRBV4-2,.,few,TGTGCCAGCAGCCTCTGGTTGGGACACCAAGAGACCCAGTACTTC,CASSLWLGHQETQYF
TRBJ2-2,TRBV11-2,.,.,TGTGCCAGCAGCTTAGGAGGGGTGTACACCGGGGAGCTGTTTTTT,CASSLGGVYTGELFF
TRBJ2-5,TRBV10-3,TRBD1,.,TGTGCCATCAGTGGGACAGGGGTCGGAGAGACCCAGTACTTC,CAISGTGVGETQYF
TRBJ2-1,TRBV6-5,TRBD2,.,TGTGCCAGCAGTACACAACAGCGGGGGGCCGGTGGTGAGCAGTTCTTC,CASSTQQRGAGGEQFF
TRBJ2-3,TRBV7-8,.,few,TGTGCCAGCAGCCGACAGCTCACAGATACGCAGTATTTT,CASSRQLTDTQYF
TRBJ2-1,TRBV7-2,TRBD2,once,TGTGCCGGCAGCTTAGAAGCGGGGGGGCCAAGAGAGCAGTTCTTC,CAGSLEAGGPREQFF
TRBJ1-4,TRBV6-2/TRBV6-3,.,few,TGTGCCAGCAGTCTCGACAGGATAAATGAAAAACTGTTTTTT,CASSLDRINEKLFF
TRBJ2-1,TRBV7-2,TRBD2,.,TGTGCCAGCAACGCCCCGGGACTAGCGGGGGGAGAGCAGTTCTTC,CASNAPGLAGGEQFF
TRBJ2-7,TRBV4-2,.,few,TGTGCCAGCAGCCAACCTGGACAAAACCCGTTCTACGAGCAGTACTTC,CASSQPGQNPFYEQYF
TRBJ2-5,TRBV15,.,few,TGTGCCACCAGCAGGTCCAGGCAAGAGACCCAGTACTTC,CATSRSRQETQYF
TRBJ2-3,TRBV20-1,.,.,TGCATCCCAGGTGGGCTACAGGCAGATACGCAGTATTTT,CIPGGLQADTQYF
TRBJ2-1,TRBV29-1,.,.,TGCAACCACTTAGGAGATGAGCAGTTCTTC,CNHLGDEQFF
TRBJ2-2,TRBV20-1,.,.,TGCAGTGCTAGGGTTTCTGGGAGCCCGAACACCGGGGAGCTGTTTTTT,CSARVSGSPNTGELFF
TRBJ2-3,TRBV27,.,.,TGTGCCAGCCTGGGAAGGCTTGGGGATACGCAGTATTTT,CASLGRLGDTQYF
TRBJ1-2,TRBV28,TRBD1,few,TGTGCCAGCACCCCCGACAGGGTGAGGGGCTACACCTTC,CASTPDRVRGYTF
TRBJ2-6,TRBV12-3/TRBV12-4,.,few,TGTGCCAGCACCTCTAGGACGGCTGGGGCCAACGTCCTGACTTTC,CASTSRTAGANVLTF
TRBJ2-1,TRBV7-2,TRBD2,.,TGTGCCAGCAACTTAGGAAGCGGGGGTGGCTACAATGAGCAGTTCTTC,CASNLGSGGGYNEQFF
TRBJ2-1,TRBV20-1,.,.,TGCAGTGCTAGTCTAAACGTTCTCACTAGCTCCTACAATGAGCAGTTCTTC,CSASLNVLTSSYNEQFF
TRBJ2-6,TRBV28,.,.,TGTGCCAGCAGTTTCTCAGCCCCCGGGGCCAACGTCCTGACTTTC,CASSFSAPGANVLTF
TRBJ2-6,TRBV6-5,TRBD1,few,TGTGCCAGCAGTTACGTGGGACAGGAATCTGGGGCCAACGTCCTGACTTTC,CASSYVGQESGANVLTF
TRBJ1-1,TRBV15,.,few,TGTGCCACCACCGTTGCGGAGGAAATGAACACTGAAGCTTTCTTT,CATTVAEEMNTEAFF
TRBJ1-2,TRBV6-5,.,few,TGTGCCAGCAGTTACCTCACAGGGTATTCCCTTGGCTACACCTTC,CASSYLTGYSLGYTF
TRBJ2-1,TRBV21-1,.,.,TGTGCCAGCAGGCGTGGACTAGCGGAATACAATGAGCAGTTCTTC,CASRRGLAEYNEQFF
TRBJ2-7,TRBV28,TRBD2,.,TGTGCCAGCACGGGAGGGGGCTCCTACGAGCAGTACTTC,CASTGGGSYEQYF
TRBJ2-7,TRBV6-6,TRBD1,many,TGTGCCAGCAGTTATCCGGGACAGGGGATCCCCTACGAGCAGTACTTC,CASSYPGQGIPYEQYF
TRBJ2-1,TRBV24-1,.,.,TGTGCCACCAGTGTAACAGGGACCTACGAGCAGTTCTTC,CATSVTGTYEQFF
TRBJ1-2,TRBV9,.,few,TGTGCCAGCAGCGGGGGTGGACAGCACACCGATGGCTACACCTTC,CASSGGGQHTDGYTF
TRBJ2-1,TRBV5-1,.,.,TGCGCCAGCAGCCTTTCCCCCGACAGTGGGAATGAGCAGTTCTTC,CASSLSPDSGNEQFF
TRBJ2-5,TRBV18,.,.,TGTGCCAGCTCACCAACACCTTCAACCCAAGAGACCCAGTACTTC,CASSPTPSTQETQYF
TRBJ2-3,TRBV29-1,.,few,TGCAGCGTTGCGCTAGGGGCCATCACAGATACGCAGTATTTT,CSVALGAITDTQYF
TRBJ2-3,TRBV20-1,TRBD2,once,TGCAGTGCGTACTTCGGGGGGAAGCAGTATTTT,CSAYFGGKQYF
TRBJ1-6,TRBV25-1,TRBD1,.,TGTACCAGCAGTGGTCCCGGGACAGTTAATTCACCCCTCCACTTT,CTSSGPGTVNSPLHF